This T cell receptor (beta chain) stems from a study of response to subunit inactivated influenza vaccine. The study's findings and limits: After each seasonal influenza vaccination, few new T cells are recruited, the authors suggested.

Per germline, CDR1 DFQATT and CDR2 SNEGSKA (reference sequence). The CDR3 is 14 amino acids. V gave up 6 bases and J gave up 8 bases, with 20 bases separating them. Of note for this clonotype: The antigen is not known.

MiXCR, applied by TCRdb to the RT-PCR reads, yields one record per CDR3 protein. The data contain hundreds of thousands of distinct CDR3 sequences, more than 10% of them singletons. Sequences were derived from non-naive T cells sorted from PBMCs, sampled roughly 15 days before vaccination. This sequence joins TRBV20-1 and TRBJ2-1; D is perhaps TRBD2 (6 bases). The receptor's source is a man aged 45 to 65 who received an inactivated influenza vaccine. The CDR3 sequence is CSASPGTRSDEQFF. The CDR3 coding sequence is TGCAGTGCCAGCCCCGGGACTCGATCGGATGAGCAGTTCTTC.